This T cell receptor (beta chain) was sequenced during a study of tumor-infiltrating lymphocytes in oesophageal squamous cell carcinoma (dated by TCRdb to between 2015 and 2016). As a fraction of the sample, this clonotype is medium-sized (0.01 to 0.1%). Its antigen remains undetermined. No base-level quality is on record; no much larger clone is a single base apart. The method behind the library was PCR. Sequenced on an Illumina HiSeq 2000. Starting from the raw public reads, TCRdb applied fastp trimming at Q25, assembled clones with MiXCR and retained in-frame beta chains. Rows are combined by CDR3 protein, so each entry shows the most common genes and DNA. In all, the sample holds roughly 21,000 distinct CDR3 sequences, and roughly two fifths of those were seen once. The leading ten clones occupy approximately 40% of the sample. The TCR originated in a male donor with esophageal squamous cell carcinoma. The sequenced sample was esophageal tumor tissue.

The nucleotides read TGTGCCACGTCCCCCCTCAGGTCGTCTAGCACAGATACGCAGTATTTT. The translation is CATSPLRSSSTDTQYF. The V and J segments used are TRBV24-1 and TRBJ2-3, with the identity of the D gene unclear. V and J are truncated by 10 bases and 0 bases respectively, leaving an intervening sequence of 19 bases. The CDR3 covers 16 residues, taking in both the cysteine and the phenylalanine. This entry keeps only the CDR3 DNA: 48 bases, framed from base 1. CDR1 and CDR2, per the germline V gene, are KGHDR and SFDVKD.